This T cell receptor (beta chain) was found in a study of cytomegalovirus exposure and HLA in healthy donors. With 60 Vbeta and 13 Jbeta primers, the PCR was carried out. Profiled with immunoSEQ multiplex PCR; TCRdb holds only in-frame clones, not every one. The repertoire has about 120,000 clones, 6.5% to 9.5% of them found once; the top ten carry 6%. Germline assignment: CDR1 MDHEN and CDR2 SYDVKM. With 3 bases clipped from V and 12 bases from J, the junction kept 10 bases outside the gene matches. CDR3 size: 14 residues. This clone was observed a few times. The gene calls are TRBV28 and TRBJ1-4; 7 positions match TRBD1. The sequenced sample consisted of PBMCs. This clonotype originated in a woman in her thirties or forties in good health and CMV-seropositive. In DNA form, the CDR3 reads TGTGCCAGCAGTTTTGCCAAGGGGGCTCAGGAACTGTTTTTT. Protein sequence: CASSFAKGAQELFF.